This is a list of T cell receptor beta chains from one sample in a study of cytomegalovirus exposure and HLA in healthy donors. This table comes from immunoSEQ multiplex PCR, and its TCRdb copy is limited to in-frame clones, with some not included. Of around 190,000 clones in the sample, around 78% are singletons; the top ten hold roughly 2%. The sample was PBMCs. The receptors shown here come from a man younger than 45 in good health and CMV-seronegative. CDR3s include the opening cysteine and the closing phenylalanine or tryptophan. D genes are given only for firm matches. Clone size is not always given. Where it is, it says once, few, many or a class for expanded clones.

TRBV27	.	.	TRBJ2-1	CASSLRSEYSYNEQFF	TGTGCCAGCAGTTTACGTTCGGAGTATTCCTACAATGAGCAGTTCTTC
TRBV30	.	TRBD2	TRBJ2-1	CAWSRRTSGNKNEQFF	TGTGCCTGGAGTCGACGGACTAGCGGCAATAAAAATGAGCAGTTCTTC
TRBV5-1	.	TRBD2	TRBJ2-1	CASSFTGEGYNEQFF	TGCGCCAGCAGCTTTACCGGGGAGGGATACAATGAGCAGTTCTTC
TRBV19	few	.	TRBJ2-7	CASSARGLGNEQYF	TGTGCCAGTAGCGCCCGAGGACTTGGAAACGAGCAGTACTTC
TRBV2	few	TRBD1	TRBJ1-5	CASCWDRDGIGDHQPQHF	TGTGCCAGTTGTTGGGACAGGGACGGAATTGGGGACCATCAGCCCCAGCATTTT
TRBV7-2	.	.	TRBJ2-3	CASSLGPTNSMGTDTQYF	TGTGCCAGCAGCTTGGGCCCGACAAATTCAATGGGCACAGATACGCAGTATTTT
TRBV14	.	.	TRBJ2-7	CASSQVRGSEQYF	TGTGCCAGCAGCCAAGTAAGGGGGAGCGAGCAGTACTTC
TRBV2	.	TRBD1	TRBJ1-1	CASTGQGLNAFF	TGTGCCAGCACTGGACAGGGACTCAATGCTTTCTTT
TRBV6-1	.	.	TRBJ1-3	CASYQRNTIYF	TGTGCCAGCTATCAGAGAAACACCATATATTTT
TRBV6-4	.	.	TRBJ1-2	CASSEGLGRDYGYTF	TGTGCCAGCAGTGAAGGCTTGGGCAGGGACTATGGCTACACCTTC
TRBV7-3	.	TRBD2	TRBJ2-3	CASSLMAGGPADTQYF	TGTGCCAGCAGCTTAATGGCGGGAGGGCCTGCAGATACGCAGTATTTT
TRBV5-4	.	TRBD2	TRBJ2-7	CASSPGGLAGESYEQYF	TGTGCCAGCAGCCCGGGGGGACTAGCGGGAGAGTCCTACGAGCAGTACTTC
TRBV30	.	.	TRBJ1-1	CAWNGGSTEAFF	TGTGCCTGGAACGGGGGGAGCACTGAAGCTTTCTTT
TRBV10-3	.	.	TRBJ2-1	CAISGPPMGANDEQFF	TGTGCCATCAGTGGCCCGCCAATGGGGGCTAATGATGAGCAGTTCTTC
TRBV19	once	TRBD2	TRBJ2-2	CASRNLGDSGISGELFF	TGTGCCAGTAGAAATCTGGGGGATAGCGGGATTTCCGGGGAGCTGTTTTTT
TRBV2	.	TRBD2	TRBJ2-2	CASRAGGGTGELFF	TGTGCCAGCAGGGCGGGAGGTGGTACCGGGGAGCTGTTTTTT
TRBV7-9	.	TRBD1	TRBJ1-5	CASSGRDRIQPQHF	TGTGCCAGCAGCGGACGGGACAGGATCCAGCCCCAGCATTTT
TRBV28	.	TRBD1	TRBJ1-2	CASGDRLYGYTF	TGTGCCAGCGGGGACAGGTTGTATGGCTACACCTTC
TRBV5-4	.	.	TRBJ2-1	CASSLGTKRAFGNEQFF	TGTGCCAGCAGCTTGGGTACAAAGCGGGCCTTTGGTAATGAGCAGTTCTTC
TRBV2	.	.	TRBJ2-1	CASSAAEYNEQFF	TGTGCCAGCAGTGCCGCGGAGTACAATGAGCAGTTCTTC
TRBV19	.	.	TRBJ2-1	CASSIDRSSYNEQFF	TGTGCCAGTAGCATCGACAGAAGCTCCTACAATGAGCAGTTCTTC
TRBV28	.	.	TRBJ2-7	CASSVRTRHEQYF	TGTGCCAGCAGTGTACGGACACGCCACGAGCAGTACTTC
TRBV15	.	TRBD1	TRBJ1-5	CATSTDQGAGQPQHF	TGTGCCACCAGCACGGACCAGGGGGCGGGTCAGCCCCAGCATTTT
TRBV5-1	once	TRBD1	TRBJ2-7	CASSSQTGAYEQYF	TGCGCCAGCAGCTCGCAGACAGGGGCATACGAGCAGTACTTC
TRBV28	.	TRBD1	TRBJ2-3	CASSRQGLSTDTQYF	TGTGCCAGCAGTCGACAGGGGCTTAGCACAGATACGCAGTATTTT
TRBV30	few	TRBD1	TRBJ2-2	CAWGLRQGGGTGELFF	TGTGCCTGGGGCCTAAGACAGGGGGGAGGTACCGGGGAGCTGTTTTTT